The clone carrying this T cell receptor beta chain was observed many times. The antigen is unknown. The sample comes from a study of T cell clones after liver transplantation. Overall study results and limits: Compared with third party-reactive sequences, donor-reactive ones declined more, independent of withdrawal success. Rather than being deleted, graft donor-reactive T cells may have moved into the graft.

Sorting of unstimulated PBMCs yielded separate CD3+CD4+ and CD3+CD8+ fractions. Germline values: CDR1 KGHSH, CDR2 LQKENI. The CDR3 loop spans 15 amino acids. The V segment lost 6 bases and the J segment 5 bases; nucleotides outside the gene matches: 5. Repertoires were generated with immunoSEQ multiplex PCR, while TCRdb's copy carries only in-frame clones and drops some. The sample has about 51,000 clones, over 55% seen once. The receptor was isolated from a human patient who received a liver transplant. The graft donor may have given rise to some T cells. This chain connects TRBV18 to TRBJ1-4; TRBD1 aligns across 11 bases. Here the sequenced sample was CD4+ T cells from blood, taken around 54 months after liver transplant. In DNA form, the CDR3 reads TGTGCCAGCTCCCCCGGACAGGGGGCGAATGAAAAACTGTTTTTT. Protein: CASSPGQGANEKLFF.